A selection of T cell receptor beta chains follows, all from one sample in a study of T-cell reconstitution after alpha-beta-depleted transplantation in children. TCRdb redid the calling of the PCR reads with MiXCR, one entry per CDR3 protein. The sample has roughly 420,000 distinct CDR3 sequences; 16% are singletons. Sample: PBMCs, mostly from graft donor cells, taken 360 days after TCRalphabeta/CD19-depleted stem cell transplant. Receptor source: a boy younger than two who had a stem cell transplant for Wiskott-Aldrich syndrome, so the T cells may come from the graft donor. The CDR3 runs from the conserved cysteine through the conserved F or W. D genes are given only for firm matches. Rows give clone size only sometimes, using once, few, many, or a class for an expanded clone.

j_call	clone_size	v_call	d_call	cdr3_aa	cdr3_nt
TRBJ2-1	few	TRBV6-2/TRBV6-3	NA	CASSTLRRNEQFF	TGTGCCAGCAGCACCTTAAGACGCAATGAGCAGTTCTTC
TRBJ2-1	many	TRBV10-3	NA	CAILAGDNEQFF	TGTGCCATATTAGCCGGAGACAATGAGCAGTTCTTC
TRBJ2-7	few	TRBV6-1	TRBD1	CASRTGYEGLNEQYF	TGTGCCAGCAGGACAGGGTACGAAGGCCTAAACGAGCAGTACTTC
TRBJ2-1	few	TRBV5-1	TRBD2	CASSLVTSGYNEQFF	TGCGCCAGCAGCTTGGTAACTAGCGGCTACAATGAGCAGTTCTTC
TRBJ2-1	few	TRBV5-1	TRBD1	CASGRDRGFNEQFF	TGCGCCAGCGGCCGGGACAGGGGGTTCAATGAGCAGTTCTTC
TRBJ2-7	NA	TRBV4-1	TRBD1	CASSRKPVRQGRSYEQYF	TGCGCCAGCAGCCGAAAACCCGTTCGACAGGGACGTTCCTACGAGCAGTACTTC
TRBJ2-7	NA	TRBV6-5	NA	CASSYSKAGNPYEQYF	TGTGCCAGCAGTTACTCGAAGGCAGGGAATCCCTACGAGCAGTACTTC
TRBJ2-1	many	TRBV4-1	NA	CASSHILRKTRYNEQFF	TGCGCCAGCAGCCACATCCTAAGAAAGACACGGTACAATGAGCAGTTCTTC
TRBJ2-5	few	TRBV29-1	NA	CSVEDQDGATQYF	TGCAGCGTTGAAGATCAAGACGGGGCGACCCAGTACTTC
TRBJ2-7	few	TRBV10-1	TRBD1	CASSSSPGTGNLKEQYF	TGCGCCAGCAGTAGTTCCCCCGGGACAGGGAATCTTAAGGAGCAGTACTTC
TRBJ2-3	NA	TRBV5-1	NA	CASSPRGFVTQYF	TGCGCCAGCAGCCCTCGGGGGTTTGTAACGCAGTATTTT
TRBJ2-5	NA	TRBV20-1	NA	CSAVPGPIRETQYF	TGCAGTGCAGTACCGGGACCCATTAGGGAGACCCAGTACTTC
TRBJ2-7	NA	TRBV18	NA	CASSPKRGGTYEQYF	TGTGCCAGCTCACCTAAAAGGGGGGGAACCTACGAGCAGTACTTC
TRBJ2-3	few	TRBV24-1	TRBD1	CAEGTETGGDTQYF	TGTGCCGAAGGAACAGAGACAGGGGGCGATACGCAGTATTTT
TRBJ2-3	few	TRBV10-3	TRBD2	CAITPGLADSTDTQYF	TGTGCCATCACCCCGGGACTAGCGGATAGCACAGATACGCAGTATTTT
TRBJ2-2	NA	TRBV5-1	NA	CASRPGTRNTGELFF	TGCGCCAGCAGACCCGGGACAAGGAACACCGGGGAGCTGTTTTTT
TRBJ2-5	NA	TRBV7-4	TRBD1	CASSLSPGQGSETQYF	TGTGCCAGCAGCTTAAGCCCGGGACAGGGTAGCGAGACCCAGTACTTC